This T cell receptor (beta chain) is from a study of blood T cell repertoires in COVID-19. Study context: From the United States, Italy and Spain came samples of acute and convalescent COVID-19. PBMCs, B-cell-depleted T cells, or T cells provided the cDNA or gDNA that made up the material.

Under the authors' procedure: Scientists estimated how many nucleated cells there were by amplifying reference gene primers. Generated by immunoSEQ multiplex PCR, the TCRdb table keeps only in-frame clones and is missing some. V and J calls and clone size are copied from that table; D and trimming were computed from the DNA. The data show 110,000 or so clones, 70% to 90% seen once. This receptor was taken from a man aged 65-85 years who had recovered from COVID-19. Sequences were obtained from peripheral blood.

The CDR3 region is CASSFNRVRGNTIYF. The CDR3 coding sequence is TGTGCCAGCAGCTTTAACAGGGTCCGTGGAAACACCATATATTTT. This chain links TRBV7-8 with TRBJ1-3; D possibly corresponds to TRBD1 (6 bases). Germline-derived CDR1 and CDR2 are SGHVS and FQNEAQ. The CDR3 contains 15 residues. V lost 3 bases and J lost 3, with 12 bases in between.